This TCR beta chain came from a study of T cell responses to AZD1222 COVID-19 vaccine. Study information: Second doses were pooled across both intervals (about 4 or about 12 weeks).

In regard to this clone: What it binds is unknown.

Assay: immunoSEQ multiplex PCR; the TCRdb copy retains only in-frame clones and omits some. The table lists roughly 260,000 clones, 93% of them singletons. There are 13 residues in the CDR3. V lost 2 bases and J 5 bases, leaving 8 bases between the germline ends. Looked up from germline, CDR1 is SGHTS and CDR2 is YDEGEE. Broader study findings: Researchers report vaccine-associated CD4 TCRs spanning spike, with dominance at 160-218 and 743-854. Donors, mostly white British, included more females; clonal diversity was possibly underestimated.

The rearrangement uses TRBV5-8 and TRBJ2-1, with D possibly matching TRBD1 (5 bases). The sequenced sample was peripheral blood, obtained on day 0 of AZD1222 vaccination. This receptor was taken from an adult in good health. The CDR3: CASSLDSNNEQFF. As DNA, the CDR3 is TGTGCCAGCAGCTTAGACAGTAACAATGAGCAGTTCTTC.